The 17 T cell receptor beta chains in this list originate from one sample, sequenced in a study of cytomegalovirus exposure and HLA in healthy donors (dated by TCRdb to about 2017). The library was obtained by the immunoSEQ multiplex PCR assay. For the multiplex PCR, a mixture combining 60 forward primers for TCR Vbeta segments and 13 reverse primers for TCR Jbeta segments was used. TCRdb stores this immuneACCESS table with in-frame sequences only. Part of the clones is absent; in the studies checked, under half of the shortfall reflects unresolved V genes, and no reason is known for the rest. The sample table lists more than 100,000 clones, over 60% of them with a count of one. The ten largest clones add up to 1.5% to 1.9% of the sample. The sample comprised PBMCs. Source of these receptors: a man between 18 and 29 years old in good health and CMV-seronegative.

The V call is TRBV6-5, the J call TRBJ1-2; 8 bases line up with TRBD1. After removal of 0 bases from V and 4 bases from J, the junction contained 7 bases not matched to a gene. Per the germline V gene, CDR1 is MNHEY and CDR2 is SVGAGI. This CDR3 has 16 residues. The CDR3 coding sequence is TGTGCCAGCAGTTACTCACAGGGGGTCCCCCTCTATGGCTACACCTTC. It codes for CASSYSQGVPLYGYTF.

The genes are TRBV30 and TRBJ1-1; perhaps TRBD1 as D (6 bases). The germline CDR1 and CDR2 sequences are GTSNPN and SVGIG (reference sequence). V was trimmed by 5 bases and J by 0 bases, leaving 10 bases between them. This CDR3 contains 13 residues. The CDR3 protein is CAWRTAMNTEAFF. Here the CDR3 DNA reads TGTGCCTGGCGGACAGCCATGAACACTGAAGCTTTCTTT.

The chain links TRBV30 to TRBJ1-5; 7 bases agree with TRBD1. V was clipped by 3 bases and J by 7 bases; unmatched bases: 6. This CDR3 is built from 13 residues. Germline V lookup: CDR1 GTSNPN, CDR2 SVGIG (reference sequence). This CDR3 reads CAWRPQGLQPQHF. The CDR3 DNA reads as TGTGCCTGGAGGCCACAGGGGCTCCAGCCCCAGCATTTT.

CDR3 residues: CASSLTSGGAHDTQYF. The DNA for the CDR3 is TGTGCCAGCAGCCTGACTAGCGGGGGGGCCCATGATACGCAGTATTTT. The V gene is TRBV13, the J gene TRBJ2-3; TRBD2 matches 14 bases. J lost 6 bases, V lost 5 bases, and 7 bases had no gene match. The CDR3 consists of 16 residues. Germline V gene data show CDR1 as PRHDT and CDR2 as FYEKMQ (reference sequence).

The chain has TRBV5-6 and TRBJ1-2; D gene ambiguous. The V gene's germline CDR1 is SGHDT and CDR2 YYEEEE. The ends were cut back, 0 bases at V and 8 bases at J, with 17 bases in the middle. This CDR3 contains 15 residues. Here the CDR3 DNA reads TGTGCCAGCAGCTTGGTTGGCAGTAACACGGGGGGCTACACCTTC. This sequence encodes CASSLVGSNTGGYTF.

This clone has only a few counts. The rearrangement joins TRBV10-2 to TRBJ2-1, with 9 bases fitting TRBD2. Germline CDR1 and CDR2: WSHSY and SAAADI. This CDR3 region has 17 residues. V shed 5 bases, J shed 4 bases, and the junction held 12 bases outside the gene matches. This CDR3 reads CASSRTLAGNLYNEQFF. The CDR3 DNA is TGCGCCAGCAGTAGGACTCTAGCGGGGAACTTGTACAATGAGCAGTTCTTC.

The chain recombines TRBV7-9 with TRBJ2-1; tentative D call: TRBD1 (6 bases). Germline-derived CDR1 and CDR2 are SEHNR and FQNEAQ (reference sequence). The CDR3 is 13 amino acids. Trimming cost V 3 bases and J 9 bases, with 12 bases left between them. The chain's CDR3 is CASSFSRGGEQFF. The DNA for the CDR3 is TGTGCCAGCAGCTTTTCCAGGGGCGGTGAGCAGTTCTTC.

This clone was counted a few times. This chain joins TRBV28 and TRBJ1-1; 7 bases match TRBD1. This CDR3 is built from 16 residues. The germline CDR1 and CDR2 sequences are MDHEN and SYDVKM. V was pared by 8 bases and J by 5 bases, with 17 bases of the junction left unmatched. DNA of the CDR3: TGTGCCAGCCATTCGGGGGGGACAGTGAAGTATACTGAAGCTTTCTTT. The encoded protein is CASHSGGTVKYTEAFF.

The sample holds a few counts of this clone. The rearrangement uses TRBV29-1 and TRBJ2-5; 7 bases fit TRBD1. J lost 2 bases, V lost 6 bases, and 3 bases had no gene match. This CDR3 spans 12 amino acids. Germline lookup yields CDR1 SQVTM and CDR2 ANQGSEA. The CDR3 reads CSVQGRQETQYF. CDR3 DNA: TGCAGCGTACAGGGGCGGCAAGAGACCCAGTACTTC.

The chain uses TRBV19 and TRBJ2-7; 11 positions match TRBD2. Germline assignment: CDR1 LNHDA and CDR2 SQIVND (reference sequence). Germline trimming cut 5 bases from V and 2 bases from J; bases unmatched to any gene: 5. This CDR3 region has 15 residues. CDR3 sequence (DNA): TGTGCCAGTAGTTTTACTAGCGGGGGACCCTACGAGCAGTACTTC. Its translation: CASSFTSGGPYEQYF.

The chain has TRBV7-3 and TRBJ1-1; D is ambiguous. Germline V gene lookup returns CDR1 SGHTA and CDR2 FQGTGA. Trimming took off 2 bases at V and 3 bases at J, with 10 bases between the two ends. This CDR3 region has 14 residues. DNA of the CDR3: TGTGCCAGCAGCTTAGGGCCCCTGGACACTGAAGCTTTCTTT. As protein: CASSLGPLDTEAFF. Full variable domain (rest looked up from reference TRBV7-3 and TRBJ1-1): GAGVSQTPSNKVTEKGKYVELRCDPISGHTALYWYRQSLGQGPEFLIYFQGTGAADDSGLPNDRFFAVRPEGSVSTLKIQRTERGDSAVYLCASSLGPLDTEAFFGQGTRLTVV.

This chain uses TRBV7-2 with TRBJ1-5, with no clear D. This CDR3 spans 13 amino acids. Trimming shortened V by 2 bases and J by 6 bases, and 8 bases separated the two germline ends. Germline CDR1 reads SGHTA; CDR2 reads FQGNSA. CDR3 loop: CASSLIGGQPQHF. CDR3 bases: TGTGCCAGCAGCTTAATTGGCGGTCAGCCCCAGCATTTT.

The genes are TRBV29-1 and TRBJ2-3, with 11 bases identical to TRBD2. The CDR3 length is 13 residues. With V trimmed by 7 bases and J by 6 bases, 6 bases remained unmatched. CDR1 is SQVTM, CDR2 ANQGSEA, per germline. The CDR3: CSGRLAGIDTQYF. CDR3 in DNA: TGCAGCGGGCGACTAGCGGGGATCGATACGCAGTATTTT.

The chain employs TRBV6-1 and TRBJ2-3; D might be TRBD1 (6 bases). The V end lost 6 bases, the J end lost 6 bases, and 10 bases lay between the germline ends. Germline values: CDR1 MNHNS, CDR2 SASEGT. The CDR3 runs 12 residues. The CDR3 DNA reads as TGTGCCAGCAGCATCCAGGGGGATACGCAGTATTTT. Its protein is CASSIQGDTQYF.

This clone was picked up one time. The chain has TRBV15 and TRBJ2-3, with D perhaps matching TRBD2 (6 bases). V shed 2 bases and J shed 3 bases, with 15 bases lying between them. The CDR3 length is 16 residues. The germline gives CDR1 LNHNV, CDR2 YYDKDF (reference sequence). The CDR3 sequence is CATSRSGLSDTDTQYF. The CDR3 DNA reads TGTGCCACCAGCAGATCCGGACTATCCGATACAGATACGCAGTATTTT.

V usage is TRBV5-1 and J usage is TRBJ2-6; D may be TRBD2 (5 bases). CDR1 is SGHRS and CDR2 is YFSETQ in the germline V gene. The CDR3 covers 19 residues. Trimming left V 4 bases short and J 3 bases short, with 23 bases between. The CDR3 here is CASSKSVLGSSIGANVLTF. In nucleotides, the CDR3 is TGCGCCAGCAGCAAATCGGTACTAGGGAGCTCGATTGGGGCCAACGTCCTGACTTTC.

The CDR3 nucleotides are TGCGCCAGCAGCTTGCTAGCGGGGGGGGAGACCCAGTACTTC. The encoded protein is CASSLLAGGETQYF. The rearrangement joins TRBV5-1 to TRBJ2-5; 12 bases fit TRBD2. CDR1 SGHRS and CDR2 YFSETQ come from the germline V gene. V lost 1 base and J lost 5; bases outside the gene matches: 0. This CDR3 contains 14 residues.